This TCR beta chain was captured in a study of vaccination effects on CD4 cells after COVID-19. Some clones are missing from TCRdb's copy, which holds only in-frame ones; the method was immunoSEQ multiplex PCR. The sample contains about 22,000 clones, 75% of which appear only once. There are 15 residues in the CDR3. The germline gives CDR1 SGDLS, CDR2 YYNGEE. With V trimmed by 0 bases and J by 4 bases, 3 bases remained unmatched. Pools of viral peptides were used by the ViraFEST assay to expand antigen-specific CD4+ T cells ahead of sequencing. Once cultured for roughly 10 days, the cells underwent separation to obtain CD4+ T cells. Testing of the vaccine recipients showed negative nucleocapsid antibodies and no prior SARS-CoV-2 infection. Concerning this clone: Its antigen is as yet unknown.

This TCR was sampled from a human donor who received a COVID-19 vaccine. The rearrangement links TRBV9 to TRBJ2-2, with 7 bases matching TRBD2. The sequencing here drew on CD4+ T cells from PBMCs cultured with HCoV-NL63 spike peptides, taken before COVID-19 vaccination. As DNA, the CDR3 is TGTGCCAGCAGCGTAGCAGCTAGCGGCACCGGGGAGCTGTTTTTT. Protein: CASSVAASGTGELFF.